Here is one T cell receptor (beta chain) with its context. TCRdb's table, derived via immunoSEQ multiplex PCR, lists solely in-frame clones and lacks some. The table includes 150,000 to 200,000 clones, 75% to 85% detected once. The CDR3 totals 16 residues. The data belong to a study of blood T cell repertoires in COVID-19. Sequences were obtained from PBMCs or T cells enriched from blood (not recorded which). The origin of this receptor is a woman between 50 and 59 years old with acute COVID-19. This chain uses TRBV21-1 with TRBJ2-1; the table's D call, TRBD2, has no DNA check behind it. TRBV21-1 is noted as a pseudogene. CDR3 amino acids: CASSKVPGRGYNEQFF. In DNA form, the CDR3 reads TGTGCCAGCAGCAAAGTCCCAGGGAGGGGATACAATGAGCAGTTCTTC.